One sample yielded the 8 T cell receptor beta chains listed below, sequenced in a study of cytomegalovirus exposure and HLA in healthy donors. This PCR relied on a set of 60 Vbeta primers and 13 Jbeta primers. Assay used: immunoSEQ multiplex PCR; TCRdb lists only in-frame clones, some missing. The sample lists under 200,000 clones; approximately 72% were seen once. Sequencing input: PBMCs. These receptors were collected from a man aged 18-30 years in good health and CMV-seronegative.

This clone was seen a handful of times. The rearrangement links TRBV4-1 to TRBJ2-7, with TRBD2 matching over 9 bases. The ends lost 0 bases at V and 1 base at J; junction bases unmatched: 7. The CDR3 sequence is 17 residues long. Germline loops: CDR1 MGHRA, CDR2 YSYEKL. As DNA, the CDR3 is TGCGCCAGCAGCCAAGATACGGCTAGCGGGACTTCCTACGAGCAGTACTTC. This codes for CASSQDTASGTSYEQYF.

The V and J genes are TRBV5-4 and TRBJ1-1; D gene uncertain. Looked up from germline, CDR1 is SGHNT and CDR2 is YYREEE (reference sequence). The CDR3 is 15 residues long. V lost 3 bases to trimming and J lost 4 bases, with 16 bases between them. In DNA form, the CDR3 reads TGTGCCAGCAGCTCACGGTCCCTCTCGGGCACTGAAGCTTTCTTT. Translated, it gives CASSSRSLSGTEAFF.

This chain links TRBV6-1 with TRBJ2-5; 12 bases are a match to TRBD1. This CDR3 contains 15 residues. Germline CDR1 is MNHNS and CDR2 is SASEGT. V dropped 7 bases and J dropped 6; count of bases not matched to a gene: 9. CDR3 region: CASIPGTGGWKTQYF. In DNA, the CDR3 is TGTGCCAGCATCCCCGGGACAGGGGGCTGGAAGACCCAGTACTTC.

The J gene is TRBJ2-5, the V gene TRBV5-1; 7 bases fit TRBD1. TRBJ2-7 explains the end of the DNA better; the J call may be wrong. Per germline, CDR1 SGHRS and CDR2 YFSETQ. The CDR3 runs 13 residues. The CDR3 loop is CASSSGQTYEQYF. The CDR3 DNA reads TGCGCCAGCAGCTCGGGACAGACCTACGAGCAGTACTTC.

CDR3 in amino acids: CASSAGDQPQHF. Written as DNA, the CDR3 is TGTGCCAGCAGCGCCGGGGATCAGCCCCAGCATTTT. V gene TRBV7-2 combines with J gene TRBJ1-5; D remains unclear. V dropped 5 bases and J dropped 5 bases, with 7 bases sitting between them. From germline, CDR1 is SGHTA and CDR2 FQGNSA. The CDR3 sequence is 12 residues long.

V usage is TRBV28 and J usage is TRBJ2-1, with 12 nucleotides matching TRBD1. The trim removed 11 bases at V and 10 bases at J, leaving 6 bases unmatched. This CDR3 comprises 12 residues. The germline CDR1 and CDR2 sequences are MDHEN and SYDVKM. In DNA form, the CDR3 reads TGTGCCTCCGGGACAGGGGGCGTAGAGCAGTTCTTC. Translating it yields CASGTGGVEQFF. Together with reference TRBV28 and TRBJ2-1, the CDR3 gives the full variable domain: DVKVTQSSRYLVKRTGEKVFLECVQDMDHENMFWYRQDPGLGLRLIYFSYDVKMKEKGDIPEGYSVSREKKERFSLILESASTNQTSMYLCASGTGGVEQFFGPGTRLTVL.

The chain carries TRBV4-2 and TRBJ2-7, with 10 bases lining up with TRBD2. There are 19 residues in the CDR3. The junction had 12 bases not matched to a gene; V was cut back by 0 bases and J by 1 base. Germline V CDR1 and CDR2: LGHNA, YNFKEQ. CDR3: CASSQDRGRLAGASYEQYF. The CDR3, as DNA: TGTGCCAGCAGCCAAGATAGAGGCCGCCTAGCGGGAGCTTCCTACGAGCAGTACTTC.

The chain is built from TRBV10-3 and TRBJ2-7; the match to TRBD1 covers 9 bases. The V gene's germline CDR1 is ENHRY and CDR2 SYGVKD. This CDR3 contains 12 residues. V lost 6 bases to trimming and J lost 3 bases; unmatched junction nucleotides: 0. The CDR3 reads CAIRDRGYEQYF. The CDR3 DNA follows: TGTGCCATCAGGGACAGGGGCTACGAGCAGTACTTC.